These 27 T cell receptor beta chains share one sample of origin, sequenced in a study of blood T cells in healthy people across ages. The authors ran a second PCR of 7 to 11 cycles using a sample-barcoded 5' primer and a J-beta primer mix. MiXCR was run by TCRdb on the 5' RACE reads, yielding one entry per CDR3 protein. The table lists about 1.4 million distinct CDR3 sequences, roughly 59% of them singletons. The source material was blood. These receptors were taken from a man aged 18 to 30 in good health.

The chain uses TRBV4-1 and TRBJ1-2; D not certain. Deletions cut 0 bases from V and 5 bases from J, with 16 bases between. There are 16 residues in the CDR3. CDR1 is MGHRA, CDR2 YSYEKL, per germline. CDR3: CASSQEVGGALYGYTF. CDR3 DNA sequence: TGCGCCAGCAGCCAAGAAGTAGGCGGTGCCCTTTATGGCTACACCTTC.

The sample holds one count of this clonotype. The genes are TRBV4-3 and TRBJ1-6; D not certain. CDR3 length: 13 residues. Germline CDR1 LGHNA, CDR2 YSLEER. V shed 4 bases and J shed 9 bases, with 10 bases lying between them. The CDR3 coding sequence is TGCGCCAGCAGCCCACAGCGGAGTTCACCCCTCCACTTT. This sequence encodes CASSPQRSSPLHF.

This sequence joins TRBV7-9 and TRBJ2-1; D is perhaps TRBD1 (5 bases). Trimming cost V 1 base and J 16 bases, with 23 bases left between them. CDR3 size: 15 residues. Germline CDR1 SEHNR, CDR2 FQNEAQ (reference sequence). The CDR3 sequence: CASSLVGSGHNESFF. The CDR3 DNA follows: TGTGCCAGCAGCTTAGTAGGGTCAGGGCACAATGAGAGCTTCTTC.

This clonotype was observed a few times. The gene calls are TRBV6-2 or TRBV6-3 and TRBJ2-1; 7 bases align to TRBD2. Trimming cost V 2 bases and J 9 bases; bases outside gene matches: 1. CDR1 is MNHEY, CDR2 SVGEGT, per germline. The CDR3 sequence is 12 residues long. The CDR3, as DNA: TGTGCCAGCAGTTACGGGGGGGTTGAGCAGTTCTTC. Translated, it gives CASSYGGVEQFF.

There are a few counts of this clonotype. J is TRBJ1-2 and V is TRBV4-2, with 7 bases fitting TRBD1. Germline values: CDR1 LGHNA, CDR2 YNFKEQ. V dropped 1 base and J dropped 3; count of bases not matched to a gene: 5. The CDR3 is made up of 15 amino acids. The CDR3 loop is CASSQASGTDYGYTF. CDR3 nucleotides: TGTGCCAGCAGCCAAGCTTCCGGGACAGACTATGGCTACACCTTC.

This chain joins TRBV20-1 and TRBJ2-4; 7 nucleotides line up with TRBD1. TRBJ2-7 matches the DNA end more closely, so the J call is doubtful. The CDR3 is 11 amino acids. CDR1 and CDR2 from the germline V gene are DFQATT and SNEGSKA (reference sequence). Here the CDR3 reads CSALTGAEQYF. CDR3 sequence (DNA): TGCAGTGCTTTAACAGGGGCCGAGCAGTACTTC.

On this clonotype itself: Relative to the germline gene, one junction end is altered; a read error may explain this. The chain joins TRBV27 to TRBJ2-1; unclear D gene. The CDR3 consists of 13 residues. The germline V gene encodes CDR1 MNHEY and CDR2 SMNVEV (reference sequence). The CDR3 sequence is CARSYLGPNEQFF. CDR3 sequence (DNA): TGTGCCAGAAGTTACCTCGGACCCAATGAGCAGTTCTTC.

The chain joins TRBV3-1 to TRBJ2-7; D is possibly TRBD2 (6 bases). The CDR3 has 15 amino acids. The germline gives CDR1 LGHDT, CDR2 YNNKEL (reference sequence). Between the trimmed V and J ends, which lost 3 bases and 7 bases, there was a span of 19 bases. CDR3: CASSQEGTYGNEQYF. CDR3 sequence (DNA): TGTGCCAGCAGCCAGGAGGGCACTTACGGGAATGAGCAGTACTTC.

The V and J genes are TRBV29-1 and TRBJ1-1, with 7 bases fitting TRBD1. V lost 6 bases and J lost 10; bases outside the gene matches: 5. Germline V gene lookup returns CDR1 SQVTM and CDR2 ANQGSEA. The CDR3 loop spans 10 amino acids. CDR3 sequence: CSVDRDGAFF. CDR3 coding DNA: TGCAGCGTCGACAGGGACGGAGCTTTCTTT.

The V and J genes are TRBV20-1 and TRBJ1-1; the D gene is possibly TRBD1 (5 bases). Trimming pared 6 bases from V and 6 bases from J, leaving 14 bases between. The CDR3 has 12 residues. CDR1 is DFQATT, CDR2 SNEGSKA, per germline (reference sequence). The chain's CDR3 is CSAHDSTAEAFF. CDR3 in DNA: TGCAGTGCCCACGACAGTACCGCTGAAGCTTTCTTT.

The chain uses TRBV20-1 and TRBJ2-1, with 7 bases aligning to TRBD1. This CDR3 contains 15 residues. Trimming took 7 bases from V and 0 from J; bases not matched to a gene: 9. Germline values: CDR1 DFQATT, CDR2 SNEGSKA (reference sequence). CDR3 bases: TGCAGTGTAATTCCGGGACAGAGCTCCTACAATGAGCAGTTCTTC. It codes for CSVIPGQSSYNEQFF.

DNA for the CDR3: TGCAGTGCTAGTGAGCAATTCACAGATACGCAGTATTTT. As protein: CSASEQFTDTQYF. The chain links TRBV20-1 to TRBJ2-3; D gene unclear. The CDR3 totals 13 residues. Germline loops: CDR1 DFQATT, CDR2 SNEGSKA (reference sequence). V lost 3 bases, J lost 2 bases, and 9 bases lay in between.

The V call is TRBV11-2, the J call TRBJ2-7; D is uncertain. This CDR3 has 16 residues. Germline CDR1 SGHAT, CDR2 FQNNGV. V was pared by 2 bases and J by 0 bases, with 14 bases between. The CDR3 DNA is TGTGCCAGCAGCTTATCGAGGACGTATAACTCCTACGAGCAGTACTTC. Its translation: CASSLSRTYNSYEQYF.

The chain employs TRBV15 and TRBJ2-3, with D possibly TRBD1 on 6 matching bases. The CDR3 length is 13 residues. V lost 5 bases, J lost 2 bases, and 8 bases lay in between. CDR1 is LNHNV and CDR2 is YYDKDF in the germline V gene (reference sequence). The CDR3 sequence: CATSGDNTDTQYF. The CDR3 region has the DNA TGTGCCACCAGCGGGGACAACACAGATACGCAGTATTTT.

The chain couples TRBV3-1 to TRBJ2-5; TRBD1 is a possible D gene (5 bases). The end of the DNA aligns better with TRBJ2-7, so the J call may be wrong. The germline CDR1 and CDR2 sequences are LGHDT and YNNKEL (reference sequence). The CDR3 runs 15 residues. CDR3 loop: CASSQESDSFYEQYF. Here the CDR3 DNA reads TGTGCCAGCAGCCAAGAAAGCGACAGTTTTTACGAGCAGTACTTC.

For the CDR3, the DNA is TGTGCCAGCAGTTATATTACTAGCGGGGGACCTTCCTACGAGCAGTACTTC. Protein sequence: CASSYITSGGPSYEQYF. This chain connects TRBV27 to TRBJ2-7, with 11 bases matching TRBD2. CDR3 size: 17 residues. Germline lookup yields CDR1 MNHEY and CDR2 SMNVEV (reference sequence). V gave up 4 bases and J gave up 1 base; unmatched junction bases: 9.

The rearrangement links TRBV12-3 or TRBV12-4 to TRBJ2-5; the match to TRBD2 covers 8 bases. The junction had 11 bases not matched to a gene; V was cut back by 3 bases and J by 2 bases. This CDR3 contains 17 residues. The CDR3 nucleotides are TGTGCCAGCAGTTTTACAGGACTAGCCGAGGGACAAGAGACCCAGTACTTC. This sequence encodes CASSFTGLAEGQETQYF.

DNA of the CDR3: TGCGCCAGCAGCAGCGGGGAATGGGATAGTGCTTTCTTT. It is translated as CASSSGEWDSAFF. The chain links TRBV5-1 to TRBJ1-1; D uncertain. Germline V gives CDR1 SGHRS, CDR2 YFSETQ. V lost 4 bases and J lost 11, with 18 bases in between. The CDR3 is 13 residues long.

The V and J genes are TRBV20-1 and TRBJ2-7, with 7 bases matching TRBD1. Germline V gives CDR1 DFQATT, CDR2 SNEGSKA (reference sequence). The CDR3 extends over 12 amino acids. Trimming took 5 bases from V and 2 from J; bases not matched to a gene: 3. The CDR3: CSALDRAYEQYF. The DNA for the CDR3 is TGCAGTGCTTTAGACAGGGCCTACGAGCAGTACTTC.

The chain links TRBV6-2 or TRBV6-3 to TRBJ2-1; 9 bases fit TRBD2. The germline V gene has CDR1 MNHEY and CDR2 SVGEGT. The CDR3 consists of 15 residues. Trimming removed 5 bases from V and 7 bases from J; junction bases left unmatched: 9. CDR3 loop: CASSRPPGLANEQFF. Written as DNA, the CDR3 is TGTGCCAGCAGTCGACCCCCGGGACTAGCAAATGAGCAGTTCTTC.

This clonotype appeared many times. The gene calls are TRBV7-2 and TRBJ1-5; no firm D call. The CDR3 is 14 residues long. V gave up 2 bases and J gave up 1 base, with 6 bases separating them. Germline CDR1 and CDR2: SGHTA and FQGNSA. The CDR3 bases are TGTGCCAGCAGCTTAAAAACAAGCAATCAGCCCCAGCATTTT. Translated, it gives CASSLKTSNQPQHF.

The chain combines TRBV25-1 with TRBJ2-2; D ambiguous. The V gene's germline CDR1 is MGHDK and CDR2 SYGVNS. The V and J ends lost 2 bases and 0 bases respectively, with 16 bases between them. The CDR3 has 18 residues. The CDR3 region is CASSERRFRAANTGELFF. The CDR3 DNA sequence: TGTGCCAGCAGTGAACGACGATTTAGGGCAGCGAACACCGGGGAGCTGTTTTTT. Full variable domain (remainder filled in from reference TRBV25-1 and TRBJ2-2): EADIYQTPRYLVIGTGKKITLECSQTMGHDKMYWYQQDPGMELHLIHYSYGVNSTEKGDLSSESTVSRIRTEHFPLTLESARPSHTSQYLCASSERRFRAANTGELFFGEGSRLTVL.

The chain carries TRBV6-6 and TRBJ1-2, with D possibly being TRBD1 (6 bases). Germline CDR1 MNHNY, CDR2 SVGAGI (reference sequence). V was shortened by 6 bases and J by 4 bases, with 18 bases between the two germline ends. The CDR3 runs to 15 residues. This CDR3 is CASSSGQSQLYGYTF. The CDR3, as DNA: TGTGCCAGCAGCTCAGGACAGTCACAACTCTATGGCTACACCTTC.

There are a few counts of this clonotype. This chain connects TRBV20-1 to TRBJ2-1, with 11 bases that match TRBD1. Looked up from germline, CDR1 is DFQATT and CDR2 is SNEGSKA (reference sequence). The trim removed 6 bases at V and 7 bases at J, leaving 8 bases unmatched. The CDR3 length is 14 residues. The CDR3: CSARDRGGLNEQFF. DNA for the CDR3: TGCAGTGCCAGGGACAGGGGGGGTTTGAATGAGCAGTTCTTC.

The rearrangement links TRBV7-2 to TRBJ2-1; 7 nucleotides align to TRBD2. The CDR3 is 14 residues long. With 6 bases clipped from V and 8 bases from J, the junction kept 10 bases outside the gene matches. CDR1 and CDR2 (germline): SGHTA, FQGNSA. In DNA, the CDR3 is TGTGCCAGCAGAGGAGCGGGAAGGATCGATGAGCAGTTCTTC. Translation: CASRGAGRIDEQFF.

This clonotype occurred a few times. V and J are TRBV7-6 and TRBJ2-2, with 12 bases aligning to TRBD2. The CDR3 has 16 amino acids. V was clipped by 5 bases and J by 4 bases; unmatched bases: 5. Per the germline V gene, CDR1 is SGHVS and CDR2 is FNYEAQ. CDR3 bases: TGTGCCAGCAGCCCCCTAGCGGGGGGGCGCACCGGGGAGCTGTTTTTT. Amino acids: CASSPLAGGRTGELFF.

This clonotype showed up just a few times. The chain combines TRBV6-5 with TRBJ2-7; a possible D gene is TRBD2 (7 bases). V was shortened by 4 bases and J by 6 bases, with 13 bases between the two germline ends. The CDR3 has 13 amino acids. Germline V lookup: CDR1 MNHEY, CDR2 SVGAGI. Here the CDR3 reads CASSSRGGAEQYF. The CDR3 DNA reads as TGTGCCAGCAGTTCCCGTGGGGGGGCCGAGCAGTACTTC.